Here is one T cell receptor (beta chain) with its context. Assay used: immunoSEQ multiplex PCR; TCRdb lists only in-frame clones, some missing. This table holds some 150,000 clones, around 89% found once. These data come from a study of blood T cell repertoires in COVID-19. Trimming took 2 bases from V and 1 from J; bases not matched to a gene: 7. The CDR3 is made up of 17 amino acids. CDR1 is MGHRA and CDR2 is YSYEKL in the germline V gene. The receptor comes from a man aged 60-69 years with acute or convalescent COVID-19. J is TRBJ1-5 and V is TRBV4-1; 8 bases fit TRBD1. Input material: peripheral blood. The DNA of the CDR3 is TGCGCCAGCAGCCAACCTAGGACAGGGCGCAGCAATCAGCCCCAGCATTTT. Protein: CASSQPRTGRSNQPQHF.